This T cell receptor (beta chain) was observed in a study of blood T cell repertoires in COVID-19. As for the study in general: From T cells, B-cell-depleted T cells, or PBMCs came the material, which was cDNA or gDNA.

Study processing details: The assay estimated nucleated cells by amplifying reference gene primers. The assay was immunoSEQ multiplex PCR, and TCRdb's table has in-frame clones only and misses some. V and J calls and clone size follow that table, whereas D and trimming were derived from the DNA. The table has fewer than 30,000 clones, 80% to 90% seen once; the top ten hold approximately 20%. Germline CDR1 reads SGDLS; CDR2 reads YYNGEE. V trimming: 7 bases; J trimming: 4 bases; junction bases outside the gene matches: 8. The CDR3 length is 14 residues. The chain is built from TRBV9 and TRBJ2-3; 8 bases fit TRBD2. The sequence was obtained from a human donor in a cohort sampled during active COVID-19. The sequenced sample was peripheral blood. The CDR3 DNA follows: TGTGCCAGCGCCATTAGCGGGACATCAGATACGCAGTATTTT. Protein sequence: CASAISGTSDTQYF. Looking up the rest from reference TRBV9 and TRBJ2-3 gives the full variable domain: DSGVTQTPKHLITATGQRVTLRCSPRSGDLSVYWYQQSLDQGLQFLIQYYNGEERAKGNILERFSAQQFPDLHSELNLSSLELGDSALYFCASAISGTSDTQYFGPGTRLTVL.